This is a list of T cell receptor beta chains from one sample in a study of cytomegalovirus exposure and HLA in healthy donors. The method was immunoSEQ multiplex PCR; TCRdb's version includes in-frame clones alone and lacks a portion of them. In the table there are fewer than 90,000 clones, roughly 78% of which are singletons. The source material was PBMCs. The source of these receptors is a male donor in good health and CMV-seropositive. The CDR3 runs from the conserved cysteine through the conserved F or W. A D gene is named only where the DNA matches it firmly. Only some rows state a clone size, as once, few, many or a class for expanded clones.

TRBJ2-7	TRBV15	-	-	TGTGCCACCAGCAGAGGTTGGACGGGGAGCTCCTACGAGCAGTACTTC	CATSRGWTGSSYEQYF
TRBJ1-5	TRBV2	-	-	TGTGCCAGCAGTGATAGTGACCCAGGAGGGCAGCCCCAGCATTTT	CASSDSDPGGQPQHF
TRBJ2-5	TRBV27	-	TRBD2	TGTGCCAGCAGTTTATGGGGGGCGCGACTAGCGGGGACCCAAGAGACCCAGTACTTC	CASSLWGARLAGTQETQYF
TRBJ1-1	TRBV11-2	-	-	TGTGCCAGCAGCTTACAAGTCAGTGAAGCTTTCTTT	CASSLQVSEAFF
TRBJ1-1	TRBV28	-	TRBD1	TGTGCCAGCAGTTTACGGACAGGGGTTACTGAAGCTTTCTTT	CASSLRTGVTEAFF
TRBJ2-3	TRBV15	-	TRBD2	TGTGCCACCAGCAGAGATCCTAGCGGGGCCCTCACAGATACGCAGTATTTT	CATSRDPSGALTDTQYF
TRBJ1-2	TRBV28	few	-	TGTGCCAGCAGTTTATACCAGGGTGGGGGCTACACCTTC	CASSLYQGGGYTF
TRBJ2-7	TRBV4-3	once	TRBD2	TGCGCCAGCAGCCAACAGACTAGCGTGACCTACGAGCAGTACTTC	CASSQQTSVTYEQYF
TRBJ1-4	TRBV28	-	TRBD1	TGTGCCAGCGTTTTCAGCCGGGACAGGGCTGAAAAACTGTTTTTT	CASVFSRDRAEKLFF
TRBJ2-2	TRBV5-8	-	TRBD2	TGTGCCAGCTCGAAGGGACTAGCGGGATTGCCCGGGGAGCTGTTTTTT	CASSKGLAGLPGELFF
TRBJ2-4	TRBV28	once	-	TGTGCCAGCACCCTTCTGGGCGGGGCCAAAAACATTCAGTACTTC	CASTLLGGAKNIQYF
TRBJ2-1	TRBV30	-	TRBD2	TGTGCCTGGGCCACCGGGGGACTATCCTACAATGAGCAGTTCTTC	CAWATGGLSYNEQFF
TRBJ2-1	TRBV15	once	-	TGTGCCACCAGCAGAGATCCAGGGTTCGAGGATGAGCAGTTCTTC	CATSRDPGFEDEQFF
TRBJ2-7	TRBV13	few	-	TGTGCCAGCAGCACGATACAGGGTGGCTACGAGCAGTACTTC	CASSTIQGGYEQYF
TRBJ2-5	TRBV5-5	-	TRBD2	TGTGCCAGCCTTACCTTCCCGGGACTAGCGGGAGGGGGTCGTGAGACCCAGTACTTC	CASLTFPGLAGGGRETQYF
TRBJ2-5	TRBV29-1	-	-	TGCAGCGTTGGATACCGGGAAGAGACCCAGTACTTC	CSVGYREETQYF
TRBJ2-6	TRBV4-3	-	-	TGCGACAGCAGCCAAGGGACAATCCTCTCTGGGGCCAACGTCCTGACTTTC	CDSSQGTILSGANVLTF
TRBJ1-1	TRBV19	-	TRBD1	TGTGCCAGTAGTATAGACAGGACAGGGATGAACACTGAAGCTTTCTTT	CASSIDRTGMNTEAFF
TRBJ2-6	TRBV6-4	-	TRBD1	TGTGCCAGCAGTGACGAGATTTATTGGGGACAGGGGGCGCCTGGGGCCAACGTCCTGACTTTC	CASSDEIYWGQGAPGANVLTF